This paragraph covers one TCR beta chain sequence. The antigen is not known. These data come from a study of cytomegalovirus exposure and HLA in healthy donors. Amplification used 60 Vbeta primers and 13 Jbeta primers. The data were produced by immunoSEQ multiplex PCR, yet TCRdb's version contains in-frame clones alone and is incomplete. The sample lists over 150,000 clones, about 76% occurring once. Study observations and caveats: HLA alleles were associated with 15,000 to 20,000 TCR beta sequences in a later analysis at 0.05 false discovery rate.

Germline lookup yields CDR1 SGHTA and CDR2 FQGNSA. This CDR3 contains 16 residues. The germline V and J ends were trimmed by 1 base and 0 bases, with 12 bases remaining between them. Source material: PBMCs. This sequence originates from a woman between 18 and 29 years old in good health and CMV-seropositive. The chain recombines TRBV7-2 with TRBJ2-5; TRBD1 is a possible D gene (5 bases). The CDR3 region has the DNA TGTGCCAGCAGCTTAGGGGGCGGCGGTTACCAAGAGACCCAGTACTTC. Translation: CASSLGGGGYQETQYF.